This T cell receptor beta chain emerged from a study of stem cell transplantation in POMP-related autoinflammatory disease. The CDR3 is made up of 15 amino acids. V was pared by 3 bases and J by 7 bases, with 12 bases of the junction left unmatched. Germline values: CDR1 KGHSH, CDR2 LQKENI. This clone has just one count. The table came from immunoSEQ multiplex PCR; TCRdb's copy has only in-frame clones and leaves some out. The repertoire holds 68,000 or so clones, around 90% seen once, with 0.5% to 0.85% in the top ten. This TCR was recovered from a human patient with POMP-related autoinflammation and immune dysregulation (PRAID). The T cells may come from the graft donor. V and J are TRBV18 and TRBJ2-7; 7 bases agree with TRBD1. The material was CD4+ T cells from PBMCs, obtained after stem cell transplantation. As DNA, the CDR3 is TGTGCCAGCTCACCGCCTGGGACAGAGGGTAGGGAGCAGTACTTC. It translates to CASSPPGTEGREQYF.